The present TCR beta chain was sequenced within a study of CD8+CD57+ T cells in acquired aplastic anemia. Across the whole study: An average of roughly 2.9 ug of DNA was obtained from sorted CD4+ and CD8+ cells.

Per the germline V gene, CDR1 is DFQATT and CDR2 is SNEGSKA (reference sequence). The V gene lost 6 bases and the J gene lost 8 bases, with 11 bases spanning the gap. This CDR3 is 10 amino acids long. The study profiled TCR beta VDJ and CDR3 using genomic DNA as template. Each CDR3 protein gets one entry after TCRdb re-called the reads with MiXCR. The sample yields about 270,000 distinct CDR3 sequences, about 56% seen once. V is TRBV20-1 and J is TRBJ2-7; D is unclear. The source is a human donor with severe aplastic anemia or a healthy control (not recorded which). The sequencing input was sorted CD4+, CD8+, or CD8+CD57+ T cells (not recorded which) from PBMCs. The CDR3 loop is CSALAVQQYF. CDR3 bases: TGCAGTGCCCTTGCTGTACAGCAGTACTTC.